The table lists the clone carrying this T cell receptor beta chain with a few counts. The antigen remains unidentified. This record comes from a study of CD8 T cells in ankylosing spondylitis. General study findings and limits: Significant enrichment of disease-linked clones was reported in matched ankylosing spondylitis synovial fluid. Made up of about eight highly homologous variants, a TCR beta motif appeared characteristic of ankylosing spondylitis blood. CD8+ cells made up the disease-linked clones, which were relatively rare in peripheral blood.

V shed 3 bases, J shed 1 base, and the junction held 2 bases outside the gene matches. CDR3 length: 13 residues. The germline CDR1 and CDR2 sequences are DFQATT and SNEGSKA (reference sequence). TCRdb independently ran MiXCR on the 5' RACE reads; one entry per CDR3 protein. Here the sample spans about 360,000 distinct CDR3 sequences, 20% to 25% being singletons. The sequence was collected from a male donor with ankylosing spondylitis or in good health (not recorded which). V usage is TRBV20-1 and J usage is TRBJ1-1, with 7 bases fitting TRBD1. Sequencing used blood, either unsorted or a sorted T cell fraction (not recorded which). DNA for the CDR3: TGCAGTGCTAGGGACAGGCGGAACACTGAAGCTTTCTTT. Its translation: CSARDRRNTEAFF.